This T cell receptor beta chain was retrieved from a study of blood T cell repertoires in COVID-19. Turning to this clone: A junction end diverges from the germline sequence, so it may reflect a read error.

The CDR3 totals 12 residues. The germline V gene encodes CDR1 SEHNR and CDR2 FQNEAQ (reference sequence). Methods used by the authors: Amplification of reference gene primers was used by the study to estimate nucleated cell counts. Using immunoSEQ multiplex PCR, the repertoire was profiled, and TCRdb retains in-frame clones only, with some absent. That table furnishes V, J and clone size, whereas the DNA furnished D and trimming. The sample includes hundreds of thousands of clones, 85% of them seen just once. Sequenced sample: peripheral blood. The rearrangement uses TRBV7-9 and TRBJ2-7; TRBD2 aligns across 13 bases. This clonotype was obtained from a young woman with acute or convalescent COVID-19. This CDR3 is CASSSPGLAGAF. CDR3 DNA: TGTGCCAGCAGCTCTCCCGGACTAGCGGGGGCCTTC. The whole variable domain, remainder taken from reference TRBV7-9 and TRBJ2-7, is DTGVSQNPRHKITKRGQNVTFRCDPISEHNRLYWYRQTLGQGPEFLTYFQNEAQLEKSRLLSDRFSAERPKGSFSTLEIQRTEQGDSAMYLCASSSPGLAGAFGPGTRLTVT.